This T cell receptor (beta chain) was identified during a study of T cell clones after liver transplantation. At the level of the study: A pre-transplant mixed lymphocyte reaction with TCRbeta sequencing defined graft-donor-reactive clones followed in post-transplant blood. General study findings and limits: Circulating graft-donor-reactive CD4 TCRbeta sequences fell significantly post-transplant in most of the 8 subjects. In two subjects, few donor cells limited the measurable donor-reactive repertoire. Post-transplant time points were not standardized, so conclusions are preliminary.

Points on this clone: No antigen is known for it.

Trimming cost V 5 bases and J 0 bases; bases outside gene matches: 5. The CDR3 runs 15 residues. From germline, CDR1 is SGDLS and CDR2 YYNGEE. The method was immunoSEQ multiplex PCR; TCRdb's version includes in-frame clones alone and lacks a portion of them. The sample lists 9,500 to 15,000 clones, around 74% occurring once. The TCR was taken from a human patient who received a liver transplant. The T cells may partly be graft donor cells. Here the sequenced sample was CD8+ T cells from blood, taken at the 22-month timepoint. The chain carries TRBV9 and TRBJ2-7, with 10 bases matching TRBD2. CDR3 DNA: TGTGCCAGCAGTCGTAGCGGGAGGAGCTCCTACGAGCAGTACTTC. This encodes CASSRSGRSSYEQYF.